The 18 T cell receptor beta chains below all came from one sample that was sequenced in a study of blood T cell repertoires in COVID-19. Using immunoSEQ multiplex PCR, the repertoire was profiled, and TCRdb retains in-frame clones only, with some absent. The table has approximately 240,000 clones, 70% to 90% seen once. The sample comprised peripheral blood. The receptor source for this set is a man in his forties or fifties with acute or convalescent COVID-19.

The CDR3 sequence: CASSSAVATGIYEQYF. CDR3 in DNA: TGTGCCAGCAGTTCCGCCGTGGCTACCGGGATCTACGAGCAGTACTTC. The chain carries TRBV28 and TRBJ2-7, with D maybe TRBD2 (5 bases). CDR3 size: 16 residues. In germline, CDR1 is MDHEN, CDR2 SYDVKM. V lost 4 bases to trimming and J lost 3 bases, with 19 bases between them.

The V and J genes are TRBV9 and TRBJ1-1; perhaps TRBD1 as D (6 bases). Trimming removed 4 bases from V and 7 bases from J, with 14 bases in between. Germline V gene lookup returns CDR1 SGDLS and CDR2 YYNGEE. This CDR3 has 13 amino acids. The CDR3 loop reads CASSPTGVGEAFF. The CDR3 DNA follows: TGTGCCAGCAGCCCGACAGGTGTCGGTGAAGCTTTCTTT.

The V and J genes are TRBV10-3 and TRBJ1-1; 10 nucleotides match TRBD1. The CDR3 spans 16 residues. Unmatched junction bases numbered 11, after V lost 5 bases and J lost 5 bases. From germline, CDR1 is ENHRY and CDR2 SYGVKD. This CDR3 is CAISPPPGQGETEAFF. The CDR3 coding sequence is TGTGCCATCAGTCCCCCCCCCGGACAGGGGGAGACTGAAGCTTTCTTT.

This chain connects TRBV6-5 to TRBJ1-6, with 8 positions matching TRBD1. Germline V gives CDR1 MNHEY, CDR2 SVGAGI. The CDR3 covers 14 residues. J gave up 7 bases and V 7 bases, and 6 bases lay outside the gene matches. This CDR3 is CASTSGQENSPLHF. The CDR3 nucleotides are TGTGCCAGCACGTCGGGACAGGAAAATTCACCCCTCCACTTT.

J is TRBJ2-3 and V is TRBV7-3, with TRBD1 matching 7 bases. CDR1 and CDR2 from the germline V gene are SGHTA and FQGTGA. V was clipped by 5 bases and J by 5 bases; unmatched bases: 16. CDR3 length: 17 residues. The CDR3 sequence: CASSHTGTVSSIDTQYF. DNA of the CDR3: TGTGCCAGCAGCCATACCGGGACAGTCAGCTCAATAGATACGCAGTATTTT.

The gene calls are TRBV6-1 and TRBJ1-2; 10 nucleotides line up with TRBD1. The CDR3 sequence is 15 residues long. Germline CDR1 MNHNS, CDR2 SASEGT. Trimming removed 3 bases from V and 4 bases from J; junction bases left unmatched: 5. CDR3 residues: CASSDVGTGAYGYTF. The CDR3 nucleotides are TGTGCCAGCAGTGATGTCGGGACAGGGGCCTATGGCTACACCTTC.

This clone was observed a single time. The gene calls are TRBV7-8 and TRBJ2-3; TRBD2 agrees at 10 bases. Germline trimming cut 5 bases from V and 3 bases from J; bases unmatched to any gene: 5. Germline V gene lookup returns CDR1 SGHVS and CDR2 FQNEAQ. The length of the CDR3 is 15 residues. The CDR3, as DNA: TGTGCCAGCAGCCGTCAGCGGGAGGGTACAGATACGCAGTATTTT. This codes for CASSRQREGTDTQYF.

The chain joins TRBV24-1 to TRBJ1-4, with D maybe TRBD1 (5 bases). This CDR3 is built from 15 residues. CDR1 is KGHDR, CDR2 SFDVKD, per germline. The ends were cut back, 0 bases at V and 8 bases at J, with 12 bases in the middle. CDR3 sequence: CATSDLGREGEKLFF. CDR3 in DNA: TGTGCCACCAGTGATTTGGGCAGGGAGGGCGAAAAACTGTTTTTT.

The genes are TRBV7-9 and TRBJ1-5, with TRBD1 identical over 10 bases. Losses at the gene ends were 5 bases for V and 3 bases for J; bases not matched to a gene: 4. The CDR3 is 15 amino acids. Germline lookup yields CDR1 SEHNR and CDR2 FQNEAQ (reference sequence). The CDR3 nucleotides are TGTGCCAGCAGCCGAGACAGGGGGCACAATCAGCCCCAGCATTTT. Its translation: CASSRDRGHNQPQHF.

The chain couples TRBV11-3 to TRBJ2-2, with TRBD2 matching over 8 bases. The J segment lost 4 bases and the V segment lost 2 bases, leaving 6 bases of the junction unmatched. This CDR3 has 16 amino acids. Germline-derived CDR1 and CDR2 are SGHNT and YENEEA. The CDR3 sequence: CASSLSGSSITGELFF. The CDR3 nucleotides read TGTGCCAGCAGCTTAAGCGGGAGTTCGATCACCGGGGAGCTGTTTTTT.

The chain has TRBV9 and TRBJ1-3, with D perhaps matching TRBD1 (6 bases). V lost 3 bases, J lost 1 base, and 11 bases lay in between. The CDR3 sequence is 15 residues long. Germline V CDR1 and CDR2: SGDLS, YYNGEE. The CDR3 reads CASSDTGNSGNTIYF. The CDR3 DNA is TGTGCCAGCAGCGACACAGGGAATTCTGGAAACACCATATATTTT.

The V gene is TRBV10-3, the J gene TRBJ1-5, with D possibly being TRBD1 (6 bases). The CDR3 length is 16 residues. Germline CDR1 and CDR2: ENHRY and SYGVKD. V was cut by 0 bases and J by 10 bases, with 19 bases left in between. CDR3 in amino acids: CAISESGTIFAGPQHF. The CDR3 region has the DNA TGTGCCATCAGTGAGTCTGGGACAATATTCGCGGGTCCCCAGCATTTT.

The chain recombines TRBV30 with TRBJ2-1; 11 bases are a match to TRBD2. CDR1 is GTSNPN, CDR2 SVGIG, per germline (reference sequence). This CDR3 comprises 20 residues. Trimming at V came to 5 bases and at J to 4 bases, leaving 22 bases not matched to a gene. The CDR3 is CAWAFQGRGSSGRKYNEQFF. The CDR3 DNA reads TGTGCCTGGGCCTTCCAGGGTCGAGGGTCTAGCGGGAGGAAATACAATGAGCAGTTCTTC.

The V call is TRBV7-9, the J call TRBJ2-7; 8 bases agree with TRBD2. V was pared by 6 bases and J by 4 bases, with 5 bases of the junction left unmatched. The CDR3 is made up of 13 amino acids. Looked up from germline, CDR1 is SEHNR and CDR2 is FQNEAQ (reference sequence). The DNA for the CDR3 is TGTGCCAGCAGAAGCGGGAGTCGGTACGAGCAGTACTTC. Protein product: CASRSGSRYEQYF.

The chain couples TRBV6-5 to TRBJ1-2, with TRBD1 matching over 8 bases. This CDR3 comprises 15 residues. V lost 5 bases to trimming and J lost 3 bases; unmatched junction nucleotides: 8. Germline V lookup: CDR1 MNHEY, CDR2 SVGAGI. In DNA, the CDR3 is TGTGCCAGCAGTACAACGCGGACAGGGCACTATGGCTACACCTTC. This sequence encodes CASSTTRTGHYGYTF.

This chain joins TRBV7-3 and TRBJ2-2; 8 nucleotides agree with TRBD1. CDR3 size: 16 residues. Unmatched junction bases numbered 12, after V lost 5 bases and J lost 7 bases. The germline V gene has CDR1 SGHTA and CDR2 FQGTGA. The CDR3 sequence: CASSQNTMTGVGELFF. The CDR3 nucleotides read TGTGCCAGCAGCCAAAATACAATGACAGGGGTCGGGGAGCTGTTTTTT. The whole variable domain, filled in from reference TRBV7-3 and TRBJ2-2, reads GAGVSQTPSNKVTEKGKYVELRCDPISGHTALYWYRQSLGQGPEFLIYFQGTGAADDSGLPNDRFFAVRPEGSVSTLKIQRTERGDSAVYLCASSQNTMTGVGELFFGEGSRLTVL.

This chain joins TRBV7-9 and TRBJ2-6; D is uncertain. The V and J ends lost 2 bases and 3 bases respectively, with 8 bases between them. CDR1 SEHNR and CDR2 FQNEAQ come from the germline V gene (reference sequence). This CDR3 contains 15 residues. The chain's CDR3 is CASSLTNFGANVLTF. CDR3 DNA sequence: TGTGCCAGCAGCTTAACGAACTTTGGGGCCAACGTCCTGACTTTC.

The rearrangement joins TRBV6-1 to TRBJ1-3; maybe TRBD1 (5 bases). Germline values: CDR1 MNHNS, CDR2 SASEGT. The germline V and J ends were trimmed by 1 base and 5 bases, with 6 bases remaining between them. The CDR3 is made up of 13 amino acids. CDR3 region: CASSEGGRNTIYF. In nucleotides, the CDR3 is TGTGCCAGCAGTGAAGGGGGCCGAAACACCATATATTTT.